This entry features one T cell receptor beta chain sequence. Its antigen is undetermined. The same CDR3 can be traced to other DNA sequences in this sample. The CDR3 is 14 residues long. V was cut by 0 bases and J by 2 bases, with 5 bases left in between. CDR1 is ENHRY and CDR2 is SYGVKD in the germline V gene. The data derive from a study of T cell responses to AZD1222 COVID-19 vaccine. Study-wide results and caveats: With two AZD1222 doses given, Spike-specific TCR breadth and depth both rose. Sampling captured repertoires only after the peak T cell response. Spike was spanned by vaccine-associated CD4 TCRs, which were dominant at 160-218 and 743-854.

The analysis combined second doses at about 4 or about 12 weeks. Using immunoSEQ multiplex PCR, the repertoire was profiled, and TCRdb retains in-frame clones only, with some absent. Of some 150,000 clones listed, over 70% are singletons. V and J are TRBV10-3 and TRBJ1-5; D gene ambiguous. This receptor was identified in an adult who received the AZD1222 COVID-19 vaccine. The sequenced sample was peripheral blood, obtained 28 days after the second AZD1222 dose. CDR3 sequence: CAISESGGNQPQHF. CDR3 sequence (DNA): TGTGCCATCAGTGAGTCGGGCGGCAATCAGCCCCAGCATTTT.